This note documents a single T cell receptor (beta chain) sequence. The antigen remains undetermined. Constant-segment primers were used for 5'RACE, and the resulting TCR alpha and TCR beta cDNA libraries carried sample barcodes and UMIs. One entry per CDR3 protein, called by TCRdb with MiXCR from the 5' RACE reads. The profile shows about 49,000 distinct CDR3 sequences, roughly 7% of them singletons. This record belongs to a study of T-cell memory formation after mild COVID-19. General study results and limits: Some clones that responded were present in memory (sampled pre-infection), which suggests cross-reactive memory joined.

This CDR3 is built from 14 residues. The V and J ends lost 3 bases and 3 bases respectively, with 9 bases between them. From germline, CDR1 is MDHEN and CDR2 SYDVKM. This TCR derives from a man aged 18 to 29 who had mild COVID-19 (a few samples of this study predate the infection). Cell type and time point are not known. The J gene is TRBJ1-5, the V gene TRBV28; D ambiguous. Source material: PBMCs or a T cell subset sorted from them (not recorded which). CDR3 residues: CASSFPEYNQPQHF. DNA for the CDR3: TGTGCCAGCAGTTTCCCTGAGTACAATCAGCCCCAGCATTTT.